A single sample gave rise to the 3 T cell receptor beta chains below, sequenced in a study of cytomegalovirus exposure and HLA in healthy donors. It was with 60 Vbeta and 13 Jbeta primers that the PCR ran. Sequencing used immunoSEQ multiplex PCR; TCRdb keeps in-frame clones, though not all of them. The sample records 110,000 or so clones, about 64% being singletons. What was sequenced was PBMCs. The receptor source for this set is a man younger than 35 in good health and CMV-seropositive.

The chain has TRBV18 and TRBJ2-7, with D perhaps TRBD2 (7 bases). The CDR3 runs to 15 residues. The germline V and J ends were trimmed by 3 bases and 3 bases, with 15 bases remaining between them. The germline V gene has CDR1 KGHSH and CDR2 LQKENI. CDR3 sequence: CASSPGPGGRYEQYF. CDR3 in DNA: TGTGCCAGCTCACCTGGGCCCGGGGGGCGCTACGAGCAGTACTTC.

This clone was observed a few times. This chain connects TRBV9 to TRBJ2-3, with 14 bases aligning to TRBD2. Germline-derived CDR1 and CDR2 are SGDLS and YYNGEE. This CDR3 comprises 18 residues. Losses at the gene ends were 3 bases for V and 0 bases for J; bases not matched to a gene: 6. CDR3 in DNA: TGTGCCAGCAGCGCGGGACTAGCGGGGGCTCGGAGCACAGATACGCAGTATTTT. This translates into CASSAGLAGARSTDTQYF.

The rearrangement joins TRBV2 to TRBJ1-4; a weak D match, TRBD1 (5 bases). Deletions cut 6 bases from V and 0 bases from J, with 14 bases between. CDR1 is SNHLY and CDR2 is FYNNEI in the germline V gene. CDR3 length equals 16 residues. The DNA for the CDR3 is TGTGCCAGCAGCACCTCTTTCAGGGCAACTAATGAAAAACTGTTTTTT. This codes for CASSTSFRATNEKLFF. The whole variable domain, filled in from reference TRBV2 and TRBJ1-4, reads EPEVTQTPSHQVTQMGQEVILRCVPISNHLYFYWYRQILGQKVEFLVSFYNNEISEKSEIFDDQFSVERPDGSNFTLKIRSTKLEDSAMYFCASSTSFRATNEKLFFGSGTQLSVL.